What follows is one TCR beta chain and its context. This sample is part of a study of human T cells and chemical hapten exposure. TCRdb fed the RACE reads into MiXCR, producing one record per CDR3 protein. The data hold approximately 100,000 distinct CDR3 sequences, with around 10% observed a single time. The CDR3 has 15 residues. Germline V gene sequence: CDR1 GTSNPN, CDR2 SVGIG (reference sequence). Deletions cut 0 bases from V and 6 bases from J, with 14 bases between. The time point denotes: patch test 1, 2 weeks after DPC sensitization. The treatment here: therapeutic diphenylcyclopropenone sensitization with weekly scalp DPC.

The sample in question was whole blood, obtained in connection with sensitization to the hapten diphenylcyclopropenone (DPC). The receptor was derived from a woman in her thirties or forties with alopecia areata. Some clones in this sample may be carry-over from other donors' samples. The chain uses TRBV30 and TRBJ2-2; D is perhaps TRBD1 (6 bases). The chain's CDR3 is CAWSVLQGGSGELFF. CDR3 sequence (DNA): TGTGCCTGGAGTGTACTACAGGGTGGCTCCGGGGAGCTGTTTTTT. Full variable domain (outside the CDR3, taken from reference TRBV30 and TRBJ2-2): SQTIHQWPATLVQPVGSPLSLECTVEGTSNPNLYWYRQAAGRGLQLLFYSVGIGQISSEVPQNLSASRPQDRQFILSSKKLLLSDSGFYLCAWSVLQGGSGELFFGEGSRLTVL.